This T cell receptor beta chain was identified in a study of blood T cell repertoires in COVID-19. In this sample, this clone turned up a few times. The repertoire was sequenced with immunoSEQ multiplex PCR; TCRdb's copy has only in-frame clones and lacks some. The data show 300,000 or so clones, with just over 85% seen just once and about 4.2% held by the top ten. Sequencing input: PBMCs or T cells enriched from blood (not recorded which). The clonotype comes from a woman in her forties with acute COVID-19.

CDR3 in DNA: TGTGCCAGCAGCTTCCGCCAGGCTCGGGATACGCAGTATTTT. It codes for CASSFRQARDTQYF. The J gene is TRBJ2-3, the V gene TRBV5-8; D remains ambiguous. The CDR3 has 14 amino acids. The V and J ends lost 2 bases and 6 bases respectively, with 13 bases between them. The germline gives CDR1 SGHTS, CDR2 YDEGEE.